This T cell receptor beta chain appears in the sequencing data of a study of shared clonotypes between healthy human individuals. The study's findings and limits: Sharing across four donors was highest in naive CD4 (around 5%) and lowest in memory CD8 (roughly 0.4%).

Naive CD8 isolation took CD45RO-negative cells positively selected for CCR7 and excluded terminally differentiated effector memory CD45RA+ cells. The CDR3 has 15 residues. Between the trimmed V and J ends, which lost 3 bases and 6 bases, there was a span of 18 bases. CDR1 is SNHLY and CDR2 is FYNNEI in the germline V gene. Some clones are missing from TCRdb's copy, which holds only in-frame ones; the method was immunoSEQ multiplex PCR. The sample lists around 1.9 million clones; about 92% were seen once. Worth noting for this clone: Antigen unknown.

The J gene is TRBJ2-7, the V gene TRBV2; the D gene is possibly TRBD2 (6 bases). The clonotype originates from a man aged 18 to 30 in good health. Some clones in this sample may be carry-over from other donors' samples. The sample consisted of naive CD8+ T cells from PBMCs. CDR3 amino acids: CASSDSRESVLEQYF. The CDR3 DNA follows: TGTGCCAGCAGTGATTCGCGGGAAAGCGTTCTCGAGCAGTACTTC. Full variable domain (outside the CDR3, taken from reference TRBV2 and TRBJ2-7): EPEVTQTPSHQVTQMGQEVILRCVPISNHLYFYWYRQILGQKVEFLVSFYNNEISEKSEIFDDQFSVERPDGSNFTLKIRSTKLEDSAMYFCASSDSRESVLEQYFGPGTRLTVT.